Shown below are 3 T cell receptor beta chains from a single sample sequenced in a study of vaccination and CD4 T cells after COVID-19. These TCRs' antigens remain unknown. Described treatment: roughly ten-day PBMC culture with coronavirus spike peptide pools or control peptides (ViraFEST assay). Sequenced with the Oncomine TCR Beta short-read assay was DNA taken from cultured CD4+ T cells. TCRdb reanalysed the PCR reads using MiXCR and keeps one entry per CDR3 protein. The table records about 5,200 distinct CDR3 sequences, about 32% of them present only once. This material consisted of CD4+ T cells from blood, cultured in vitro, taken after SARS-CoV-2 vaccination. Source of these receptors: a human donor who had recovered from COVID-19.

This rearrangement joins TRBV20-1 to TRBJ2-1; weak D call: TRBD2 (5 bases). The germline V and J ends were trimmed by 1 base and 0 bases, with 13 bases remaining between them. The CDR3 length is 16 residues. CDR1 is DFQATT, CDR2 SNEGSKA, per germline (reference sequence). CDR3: CSARVPVGDSYNEQFF. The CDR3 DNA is TGCAGTGCTAGAGTCCCGGTGGGAGACTCCTACAATGAGCAGTTCTTC.

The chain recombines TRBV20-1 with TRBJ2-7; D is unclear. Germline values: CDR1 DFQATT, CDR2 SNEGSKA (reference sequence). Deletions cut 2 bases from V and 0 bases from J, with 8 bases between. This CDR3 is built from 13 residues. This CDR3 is CSARPPPSYEQYF. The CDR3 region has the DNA TGCAGTGCTAGACCACCTCCCTCCTACGAGCAGTACTTC.

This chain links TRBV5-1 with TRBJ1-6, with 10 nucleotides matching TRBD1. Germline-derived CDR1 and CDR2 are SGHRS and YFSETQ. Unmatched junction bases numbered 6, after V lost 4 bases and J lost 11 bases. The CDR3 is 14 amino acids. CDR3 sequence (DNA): TGCGCCAGCAGCAGCGGGACAGGGGAGGCACCCCTCCACTTT. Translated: CASSSGTGEAPLHF.